Below are 2 T cell receptor beta chains sequenced from a single sample in a study of OX40 agonist ivuxolimab in advanced cancers. Generated by immunoSEQ multiplex PCR, the TCRdb table keeps only in-frame clones and is missing some. The sample has some 72,000 clones; roughly nine tenths are singletons. This specimen consisted of CD4+ or CD8+ T cells sorted from blood, obtained in a trial of the OX40 agonist ivuxolimab. Receptors originate from an adult with an advanced solid tumor such as melanoma, head and neck, liver or kidney cancer.

The V call is TRBV2, the J call TRBJ1-3, with no clear D. V was trimmed by 1 base and J by 8 bases, leaving 6 bases between them. The length of the CDR3 is 12 residues. Germline V lookup: CDR1 SNHLY, CDR2 FYNNEI. The CDR3 protein is CASSEDGYTIYF. The CDR3 nucleotides are TGTGCCAGCAGTGAAGATGGGTACACCATATATTTT.

The chain has TRBV27 and TRBJ1-6; D possibly corresponds to TRBD1 (5 bases). The CDR3 consists of 15 residues. V lost 7 bases and J lost 10, with 20 bases in between. Germline values: CDR1 MNHEY, CDR2 SMNVEV (reference sequence). The CDR3 coding sequence is TGTGCCAGCACACTACAGGTCGGGCTAATCTCACCCCTCCACTTT. Protein sequence: CASTLQVGLISPLHF.